This note documents a single T cell receptor beta chain sequence. Its antigen is unidentified. Primers included in the PCR were 60 Vbeta and 13 Jbeta primers. Method: immunoSEQ multiplex PCR; TCRdb's copy keeps in-frame clones and lacks some. The sample has more than 150,000 clones; roughly 77% are singletons. These data come from a study of cytomegalovirus exposure and HLA in healthy donors. Study background: A data release that came early held approximately 85 million unique TCRs from HLA-typed donors.

Whole-study findings and limits: A further, later analysis showed that HLA-associated TCR beta chains (compared with equally common others) were more clonally expanded.

The CDR3 consists of 14 residues. The germline V gene has CDR1 WSHSY and CDR2 SAAADI. The V segment lost 4 bases and the J segment 9 bases; nucleotides outside the gene matches: 4. Sample: PBMCs. This chain links TRBV10-2 with TRBJ2-1; 12 positions agree with TRBD1. The sequence was obtained from a woman aged 25-40 years in good health and CMV-seropositive. CDR3 sequence: CASSAGQGAGEQFF. The CDR3 nucleotides read TGCGCCAGCAGTGCGGGACAGGGGGCTGGTGAGCAGTTCTTC.